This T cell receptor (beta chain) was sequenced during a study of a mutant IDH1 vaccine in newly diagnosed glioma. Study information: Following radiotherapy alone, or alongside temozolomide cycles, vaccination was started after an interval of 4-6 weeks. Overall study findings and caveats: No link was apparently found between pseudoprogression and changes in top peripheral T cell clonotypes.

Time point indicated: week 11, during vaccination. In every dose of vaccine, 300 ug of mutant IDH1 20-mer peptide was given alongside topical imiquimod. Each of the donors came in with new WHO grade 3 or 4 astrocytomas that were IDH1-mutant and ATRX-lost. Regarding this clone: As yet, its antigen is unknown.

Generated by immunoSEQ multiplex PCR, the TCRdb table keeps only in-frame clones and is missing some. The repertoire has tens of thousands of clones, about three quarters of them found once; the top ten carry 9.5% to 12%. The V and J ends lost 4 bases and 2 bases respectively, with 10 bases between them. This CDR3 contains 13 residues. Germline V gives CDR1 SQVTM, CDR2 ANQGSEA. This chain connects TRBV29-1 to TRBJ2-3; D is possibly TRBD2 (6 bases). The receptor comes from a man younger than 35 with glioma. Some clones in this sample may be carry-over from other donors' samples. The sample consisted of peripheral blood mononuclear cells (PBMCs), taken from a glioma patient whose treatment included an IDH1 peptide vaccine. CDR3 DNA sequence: TGCAGCGTTGCGGGGGTTAACACAGATACGCAGTATTTT. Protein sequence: CSVAGVNTDTQYF.